The 21 T cell receptor beta chains in this list originate from one sample, sequenced in a study of blood T cell repertoires in COVID-19. Here immunoSEQ multiplex PCR was the method, and the copy in TCRdb shows in-frame clones only, minus some. This table holds some 200,000 clones, 88% found once. The sequenced material came from peripheral blood. Receptors originate from a man in his forties or fifties with COVID-19, enrolled during active disease.

This clone appeared a single time. The chain uses TRBV30 and TRBJ1-6, with 10 bases lining up with TRBD1. From germline, CDR1 is GTSNPN and CDR2 SVGIG (reference sequence). The CDR3 spans 15 residues. V was clipped by 0 bases and J by 7 bases; unmatched bases: 3. CDR3 sequence: CAWSVPGQGNSPLHF. CDR3 DNA: TGTGCCTGGAGTGTACCGGGACAGGGGAATTCACCCCTCCACTTT.

V gene TRBV10-2 combines with J gene TRBJ2-3, with D uncertain. This CDR3 has 14 amino acids. Germline V lookup: CDR1 WSHSY, CDR2 SAAADI. The germline V and J ends were trimmed by 9 bases and 2 bases, with 15 bases remaining between them. CDR3 in DNA: TGCGCCAGTCTAATCGGCGGTAACACAGATACGCAGTATTTT. Translated: CASLIGGNTDTQYF.

The CDR3 DNA reads as TGTGCCAGCAGCAAGACTAGCGGCTACGAGCAGTACTTC. Translating it yields CASSKTSGYEQYF. The genes are TRBV2 and TRBJ2-7; TRBD2 agrees at 9 bases. Germline assignment: CDR1 SNHLY and CDR2 FYNNEI. There are 13 residues in the CDR3. V lost 6 bases to trimming and J lost 3 bases; unmatched junction nucleotides: 3.

This chain uses TRBV3-1 (or the pseudogene TRBV3-2) with TRBJ1-2, with no clear D. Looked up from germline, CDR1 is LGHDT and CDR2 is YNNKEL (reference sequence). The CDR3 extends over 12 amino acids. V lost 1 base to trimming and J lost 6 bases, with 6 bases between them. The CDR3 region is CASSQGPHGYTF. The CDR3, as DNA: TGTGCCAGCAGCCAAGGGCCCCATGGCTACACCTTC.

V and J are TRBV5-1 and TRBJ2-7, with TRBD1 matching 7 bases. CDR1 SGHRS and CDR2 YFSETQ come from the germline V gene. CDR3 length equals 14 residues. Trimming cost V 0 bases and J 3 bases; bases outside gene matches: 3. CDR3 bases: TGCGCCAGCAGCTTGGTTCAGGGGGACTACGAGCAGTACTTC. Encoded protein: CASSLVQGDYEQYF.

This chain joins TRBV6-5 and TRBJ2-4; 8 positions agree with TRBD2. CDR3 size: 14 residues. Germline assignment: CDR1 MNHEY and CDR2 SVGAGI. V trimming: 6 bases; J trimming: 7 bases; junction bases outside the gene matches: 8. This CDR3 reads CASSYKAGVNIQYF. The CDR3 region has the DNA TGTGCCAGCAGCTACAAAGCGGGAGTCAACATTCAGTACTTC.

The chain combines TRBV18 with TRBJ1-2, with TRBD1 as a possible D gene (5 bases). Germline V gives CDR1 KGHSH, CDR2 LQKENI. The V gene lost 3 bases and the J gene lost 3 bases, with 8 bases spanning the gap. The CDR3 has 13 residues. CDR3: CASSPLGDYGYTF. Written as DNA, the CDR3 is TGTGCCAGCTCACCGCTAGGGGACTATGGCTACACCTTC.

Here the CDR3 reads CASSLGLAGSHYEQYF. The CDR3 nucleotides read TGTGCCAGCAGCCTGGGACTAGCGGGATCGCACTACGAGCAGTACTTC. The V call is TRBV5-5, the J call TRBJ2-7; 13 bases map to TRBD2. The trim removed 4 bases at V and 3 bases at J, leaving 7 bases unmatched. The germline CDR1 and CDR2 sequences are SGHKS and YYEKEE (reference sequence). This CDR3 is built from 16 residues.

The V call is TRBV27, the J call TRBJ2-4; 8 positions match TRBD1. There are 13 residues in the CDR3. Germline CDR1 is MNHEY and CDR2 is SMNVEV (reference sequence). V shed 5 bases, J shed 5 bases, and the junction held 2 bases outside the gene matches. The CDR3 spells CASSVTGENIQYF. The DNA of the CDR3 is TGTGCCAGCAGTGTGACAGGGGAAAACATTCAGTACTTC.

V usage is TRBV6-5 and J usage is TRBJ1-2, with D possibly TRBD1 on 6 matching bases. The CDR3 loop spans 13 amino acids. Germline values: CDR1 MNHEY, CDR2 SVGAGI. The ends were cut back, 6 bases at V and 8 bases at J, with 16 bases in the middle. The CDR3 coding sequence is TGTGCCAGCAGGCCAACAGGGAGTCGGGGCTACACCTTC. Translation gives CASRPTGSRGYTF.

The gene calls are TRBV7-2 and TRBJ1-2; the D is unclear. V shed 6 bases and J shed 2 bases, with 10 bases lying between them. Looked up from germline, CDR1 is SGHTA and CDR2 is FQGNSA. CDR3 length: 13 residues. The CDR3 loop is CASSHGSNYGYTF. CDR3 DNA sequence: TGTGCCAGCAGTCACGGGAGCAACTATGGCTACACCTTC. Drawing the rest from reference TRBV7-2 and TRBJ1-2, the complete variable domain is GAGVSQSPSNKVTEKGKDVELRCDPISGHTALYWYRQSLGQGLEFLIYFQGNSAPDKSGLPSDRFSAERTGGSVSTLTIQRTQQEDSAVYLCASSHGSNYGYTFGSGTRLTVV.

The chain uses TRBV6-4 and TRBJ2-7; the D gene is possibly TRBD1 (6 bases). V lost 7 bases and J lost 3, with 10 bases in between. The CDR3 totals 12 residues. Per the germline V gene, CDR1 is MRHNA and CDR2 is SNTAGT. DNA for the CDR3: TGTGCCAGCACTCCACAGGGCTACGAGCAGTACTTC. Its translation is CASTPQGYEQYF.

This clone was detected only once. The J gene is TRBJ2-2, the V gene TRBV24-1; no definite D call. Trimming cost V 7 bases and J 4 bases, with 6 bases left between them. CDR3 length: 12 residues. The germline V gene encodes CDR1 KGHDR and CDR2 SFDVKD. DNA of the CDR3: TGTGCCACCAGGAGGTCCACCGGGGAGCTGTTTTTT. Its protein product is CATRRSTGELFF.

V is TRBV9 and J is TRBJ2-7; 8 nucleotides align to TRBD1. There are 15 residues in the CDR3. Germline CDR1 SGDLS, CDR2 YYNGEE. V was clipped by 1 base and J by 3 bases; unmatched bases: 6. CDR3 loop: CASSVSGGTFYEQYF. The CDR3 DNA reads TGTGCCAGCAGCGTATCAGGGGGCACATTCTACGAGCAGTACTTC.

The J gene is TRBJ2-5, the V gene TRBV18; no reliable D call. This CDR3 contains 13 residues. Germline CDR1 is KGHSH and CDR2 is LQKENI. The V end was cut by 2 bases, the J end by 5 bases, with 9 bases between. CDR3 region: CASSPSRRETQYF. CDR3 coding DNA: TGTGCCAGCTCACCATCCCGGCGGGAGACCCAGTACTTC.

This chain links TRBV7-8 with TRBJ2-7, with D perhaps matching TRBD1 (5 bases). With 5 bases removed from V and 6 bases from J, the gap between germline ends came to 17 bases. The CDR3 is made up of 14 amino acids. Germline assignment: CDR1 SGHVS and CDR2 FQNEAQ. CDR3 DNA: TGTGCCAGCAGCCCAGTACAGACAGCTGCCGAGCAGTACTTC. It codes for CASSPVQTAAEQYF.

This sequence joins TRBV28 and TRBJ1-2; 7 bases align to TRBD1. With 5 bases clipped from V and 7 bases from J, the junction kept 10 bases outside the gene matches. Germline assignment: CDR1 MDHEN and CDR2 SYDVKM. This CDR3 contains 14 residues. The CDR3 is CASSSPAAGGGYTF. The CDR3 region has the DNA TGTGCCAGCAGTAGCCCCGCCGCAGGGGGTGGCTACACCTTC.

This chain connects TRBV4-3 to TRBJ1-1; D is unclear. CDR1 is LGHNA, CDR2 YSLEER, per germline. This CDR3 spans 14 amino acids. Trimming pared 0 bases from V and 7 bases from J, leaving 12 bases between. The CDR3 spells CASSQEVLGGEAFF. The CDR3 nucleotides are TGCGCCAGCAGCCAAGAGGTACTTGGTGGTGAAGCTTTCTTT.

V and J are TRBV5-6 and TRBJ1-5; no reliable D call. V was shortened by 0 bases and J by 6 bases, with 13 bases between the two germline ends. Germline V gives CDR1 SGHDT, CDR2 YYEEEE. The CDR3 consists of 15 residues. This chain's CDR3 is CASSLGRGTSQPQHF. For the CDR3, the DNA is TGTGCCAGCAGCTTGGGCCGGGGAACGAGTCAGCCCCAGCATTTT. Full variable domain (remainder filled in from reference TRBV5-6 and TRBJ1-5): DAGVTQSPTHLIKTRGQQVTLRCSPKSGHDTVSWYQQALGQGPQFIFQYYEEEERQRGNFPDRFSGHQFPNYSSELNVNALLLGDSALYLCASSLGRGTSQPQHFGDGTRLSIL.

This clone has only a few counts. V and J are TRBV7-3 and TRBJ2-2; 10 bases fit TRBD1. Germline lookup yields CDR1 SGHTA and CDR2 FQGTGA. V lost 7 bases and J lost 15; bases outside the gene matches: 8. The CDR3 covers 12 residues. CDR3 sequence reads: CASTIPGQGLFF. In DNA form, the CDR3 reads TGTGCCAGCACCATACCGGGACAGGGGTTGTTTTTT.

This chain joins TRBV9 and TRBJ2-3; the match to TRBD2 covers 7 bases. Germline CDR1 SGDLS, CDR2 YYNGEE. This CDR3 comprises 20 residues. The V segment lost 6 bases and the J segment 5 bases; nucleotides outside the gene matches: 27. The CDR3 region is CASNNAGGDYLGSPGDTQYF. The DNA for the CDR3 is TGTGCCAGCAACAATGCCGGCGGGGACTACCTGGGGTCCCCGGGAGATACGCAGTATTTT.